These T cell receptor beta chains were read from a single sample in a study of T-cell reconstitution after alpha-beta-depleted transplantation in children. TCRdb itself ran the PCR reads through MiXCR, one entry per CDR3 protein. The sample includes approximately 520,000 distinct CDR3 sequences, about 10% seen only once; the top ten take around 13%. The sequences come from PBMCs, mostly from graft donor cells, collected 180 days after TCRalphabeta/CD19-depleted stem cell transplant. The receptors were sampled from a female patient aged 2 to 10 who had a stem cell transplant for aplastic anemia, so the T cells may come from the graft donor. Both conserved end residues are part of each CDR3. Each record gives: V gene, D gene, J gene, clone size, CDR3 protein, CDR3 DNA. D genes are given only for firm matches. Clone size is not always given. Where it is, it says once, few, many or a class for expanded clones.

V: TRBV6-1
D: TRBD2
J: TRBJ2-1
size: NA
CDR3: CASRRTSGVYNEQFF
DNA: TGTGCCAGCAGGCGGACTAGCGGGGTCTACAATGAGCAGTTCTTC

V: TRBV21-1
D: NA
J: TRBJ2-7
size: NA
CDR3: CASSKGASGYYEQYF
DNA: TGTGCCAGCAGCAAGGGAGCGAGCGGTTACTACGAGCAGTACTTC

V: TRBV6-5
D: NA
J: TRBJ2-5
size: many
CDR3: CASSYGESQETQYF
DNA: TGTGCCAGCAGTTACGGAGAGTCCCAAGAGACCCAGTACTTC

V: TRBV20-1
D: TRBD2
J: TRBJ2-3
size: NA
CDR3: CSDRTGLASDTQYF
DNA: TGCAGTGATAGAACGGGACTAGCTTCAGATACGCAGTATTTT

V: TRBV25-1
D: NA
J: TRBJ2-5
size: NA
CDR3: CASGGRGTVYQETQYF
DNA: TGTGCCAGCGGTGGAAGGGGGACCGTCTACCAAGAGACCCAGTACTTC

V: TRBV7-9
D: NA
J: TRBJ2-1
size: few
CDR3: CASSPKYEQFF
DNA: TGTGCCAGCAGCCCTAAGTATGAGCAGTTCTTC

V: TRBV20-1
D: TRBD2
J: TRBJ2-3
size: few
CDR3: CSAKGLAATDTQYF
DNA: TGCAGTGCTAAGGGTCTAGCGGCCACAGATACGCAGTATTTT

V: TRBV10-3
D: NA
J: TRBJ2-1
size: few
CDR3: CAILGSSYNEQFF
DNA: TGTGCCATCTTGGGGAGTTCTTACAATGAGCAGTTCTTC

V: TRBV28
D: TRBD2
J: TRBJ2-7
size: few
CDR3: CASRLAGGFYEQYF
DNA: TGTGCCAGCAGACTAGCGGGAGGCTTCTACGAGCAGTACTTC

V: TRBV7-3
D: NA
J: TRBJ2-5
size: NA
CDR3: CASSLLGRVWETQYF
DNA: TGTGCCAGCAGCTTATTGGGCAGGGTGTGGGAGACCCAGTACTTC

V: TRBV29-1
D: NA
J: TRBJ1-1
size: few
CDR3: CSVSPGVFTEAFF
DNA: TGCAGCGTGAGCCCCGGGGTGTTCACTGAAGCTTTCTTT

V: TRBV20-1
D: TRBD1
J: TRBJ2-4
size: few
CDR3: CSAHGTGGNIQYF
DNA: TGCAGTGCCCACGGGACAGGGGGGAACATTCAGTACTTC

V: TRBV27
D: NA
J: TRBJ2-5
size: NA
CDR3: CASAPSRLGETQYF
DNA: TGTGCCAGCGCACCTAGTCGCCTTGGAGAGACCCAGTACTTC

V: TRBV28
D: NA
J: TRBJ2-3
size: NA
CDR3: CASSTPSTDTQYF
DNA: TGTGCCAGCAGTACTCCTAGCACAGATACGCAGTATTTT

V: TRBV6-6
D: NA
J: TRBJ2-3
size: few
CDR3: CAAGSGTDTQYF
DNA: TGTGCCGCCGGGAGTGGCACAGATACGCAGTATTTT

V: TRBV20-1
D: NA
J: TRBJ1-1
size: NA
CDR3: CSARDNRAGHYSEAFF
DNA: TGCAGTGCTAGAGATAATAGGGCAGGGCACTACTCTGAAGCTTTCTTT